A selection of T cell receptor beta chains follows, all from one sample in a study of beta chain features in type 1 diabetes. The assay was immunoSEQ multiplex PCR, and TCRdb's table has in-frame clones only and misses some. The table shows hundreds of thousands of clones, with over 11% occurring only once. The sequencing input was naive CD4+ T cells from blood. These receptors all come from a young man with type 1 diabetes. CDR3s leave out the opening cysteine and the closing phenylalanine or tryptophan. Clone size, where shown, is once, few, many, or a class for clones that have expanded.

v_gene	abundance	j_gene	CDR3aa
TRBV7-2	-	TRBJ2-7	ASSLRDRPEQY
TRBV30	few	TRBJ2-6	AWSGGQGVTGANVLT
TRBV7-2	-	TRBJ2-3	ASSLGAGSDTQY
TRBV20-1	-	TRBJ2-5	SASLLTQY
TRBV2	-	TRBJ1-2	ASRPDRVGNYGYT
TRBV6-1	few	TRBJ2-1	ASRPGLAGDGEQF
TRBV30	-	TRBJ1-5	AWSVLEGNQPQH
TRBV28	-	TRBJ2-6	ASRPGSAGANVLT
TRBV21-1	-	TRBJ1-6	ASSTHSPGQGRSYNSPLH
TRBV29-1	few	TRBJ2-2	SVEDPIVRGHTGELF
TRBV5-1	-	TRBJ2-3	ASSLMEVGRTDTQY
TRBV2	few	TRBJ2-7	ASRVDRRGDEQY
TRBV9	few	TRBJ1-2	ASSVEGRDYGYT
TRBV30	-	TRBJ1-5	AWGRVSEPQH
TRBV5-1	few	TRBJ2-1	ASSLYGWVTPVNEQF
TRBV15	few	TRBJ2-7	ATSSRSGPQQY
TRBV9	-	TRBJ2-2	ASSVVGDTGELF
TRBV11-2	-	TRBJ2-7	ASSDPRGAGEQY
TRBV19	few	TRBJ1-5	ASTSQMRVQPQH
TRBV27	few	TRBJ2-4	ASSLGGGSPPPKNIQY
TRBV30	few	TRBJ1-2	ACPRGDGYT
TRBV30	few	TRBJ1-1	AWSVLLGGSAKGF
TRBV19	-	TRBJ2-7	ASSTRQGLAEQY
TRBV19	few	TRBJ1-1	ASSIETGGTEAF
TRBV7-9	-	TRBJ2-1	ASSLALAGDNEQF
TRBV25-1	few	TRBJ1-5	ASSDLDENQPQH
TRBV2	few	TRBJ1-5	ASSAESSNQPQH
TRBV30	-	TRBJ2-5	AWGSLRGAQETQY
TRBV11-2	few	TRBJ2-2	ASSLGPGWTGELF
TRBV5-6	-	TRBJ1-1	ASSRRGPYTEAF
TRBV29-1	few	TRBJ2-3	SVETLDLSGADTQY